This T cell receptor beta chain was sequenced in a study of blood T cell repertoires in COVID-19. For the study at large: The United States, Italy and Spain supplied acute and convalescent COVID-19 samples. The analysed material was cDNA or gDNA that came from T cells, B-cell-depleted T cells, or PBMCs.

Under the authors' procedure: Nucleated cell counts were estimated from reference gene primer amplification. The repertoire was sequenced with immunoSEQ multiplex PCR; TCRdb's copy has only in-frame clones and lacks some. From that table come the V and J calls and clone size; the DNA was used to work out D and trimming. Among approximately 66,000 clones listed, less than 85% were seen once. V trimming: 7 bases; J trimming: 4 bases; junction bases outside the gene matches: 3. This CDR3 comprises 12 residues. Germline V lookup: CDR1 MDHEN, CDR2 SYDVKM. The chain has TRBV28 and TRBJ1-1; 7 nucleotides match TRBD1. This TCR was sampled from a man aged 60-69 years with acute or convalescent COVID-19. Specimen: peripheral blood. The CDR3 coding sequence is TGTGCCAGCATTTCAGGGGGCACTGAAGCTTTCTTT. Translated: CASISGGTEAFF. The whole variable domain, remainder taken from reference TRBV28 and TRBJ1-1, is DVKVTQSSRYLVKRTGEKVFLECVQDMDHENMFWYRQDPGLGLRLIYFSYDVKMKEKGDIPEGYSVSREKKERFSLILESASTNQTSMYLCASISGGTEAFFGQGTRLTVV.